The clone carrying this TCR beta chain appeared a single time. This specimen belongs to a study of shared clonotypes between healthy human individuals. Sequencing used immunoSEQ multiplex PCR; TCRdb keeps in-frame clones, though not all of them. The data contain some 1.5 million clones, approximately 98% of them singletons. Source material: naive CD4+ T cells sorted from blood. As to subset: CD45RA+ positively selected. This TCR was sampled from a young man in good health.

The CDR3 region has the DNA TGCGCCAGCAGCTTGGCAGGACTAGTCTCCAATGAGCAGTTCTTC. It yields the protein CASSLAGLVSNEQFF. This chain links TRBV5-1 with TRBJ2-1; 7 bases are a match to TRBD2. The ends lost 0 bases at V and 6 bases at J; junction bases unmatched: 6. Germline V lookup: CDR1 SGHRS, CDR2 YFSETQ. The length of the CDR3 is 15 residues.